This T cell receptor beta chain was captured in a study of blood T cell repertoires in COVID-19. The method was immunoSEQ multiplex PCR; TCRdb's version includes in-frame clones alone and lacks a portion of them. The repertoire has around 140,000 clones, 75% to 90% of them found once; the top ten carry approximately 10%. CDR1 and CDR2 from the germline V gene are LNHDA and SQIVND (reference sequence). Deletions cut 5 bases from V and 3 bases from J, with 14 bases between. This CDR3 comprises 14 residues. V is TRBV19 and J is TRBJ2-7, with D tentatively TRBD1 (6 bases). The TCR originated in a man aged 60-69 years who had recovered from COVID-19. The sequenced material came from PBMCs or T cells enriched from blood (not recorded which). CDR3 in amino acids: CASSFDRDNYEQYF. DNA of the CDR3: TGTGCCAGTAGTTTCGACCGGGACAACTACGAGCAGTACTTC. The full variable domain, its missing parts supplied by reference TRBV19 and TRBJ2-7, is DGGITQSPKYLFRKEGQNVTLSCEQNLNHDAMYWYRQDPGQGLRLIYYSQIVNDFQKGDIAEGYSVSREKKESFPLTVTSAQKNPTAFYLCASSFDRDNYEQYFGPGTRLTVT.